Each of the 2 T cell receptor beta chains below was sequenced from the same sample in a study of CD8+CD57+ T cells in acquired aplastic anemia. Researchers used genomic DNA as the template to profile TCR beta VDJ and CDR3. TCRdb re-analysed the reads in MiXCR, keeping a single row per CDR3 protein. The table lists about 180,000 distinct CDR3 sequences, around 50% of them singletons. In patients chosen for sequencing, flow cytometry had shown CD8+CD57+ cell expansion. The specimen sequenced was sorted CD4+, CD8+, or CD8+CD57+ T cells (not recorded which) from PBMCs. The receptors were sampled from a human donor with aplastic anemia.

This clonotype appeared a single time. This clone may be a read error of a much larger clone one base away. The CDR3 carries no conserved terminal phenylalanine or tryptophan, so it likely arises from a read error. CDR3 DNA: TGTGCCAGCAGTGTATCGGGAAGCTACACCTGC. Encoded protein: CASSVSGSYTC. The V and J genes are TRBV6-1 and TRBJ1-2; no firm D call. The CDR3 consists of 11 residues. The germline gives CDR1 MNHNS, CDR2 SASEGT. Trimming took off 4 bases at V and 9 bases at J, with 9 bases between the two ends.

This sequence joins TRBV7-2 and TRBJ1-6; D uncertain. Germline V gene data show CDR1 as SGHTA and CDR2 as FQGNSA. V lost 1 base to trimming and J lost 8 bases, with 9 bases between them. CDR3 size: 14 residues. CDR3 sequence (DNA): TGTGCCAGCAGCTTAGTCCAGCTCGATTCACCCCTCCACTTT. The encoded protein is CASSLVQLDSPLHF.